This passage covers 22 T cell receptor beta chains from one sample sequenced in a study of cytomegalovirus exposure and HLA in healthy donors. Here immunoSEQ multiplex PCR was the method, and the copy in TCRdb shows in-frame clones only, minus some. The table shows roughly 100,000 clones, with around 86% occurring only once. Sequenced input: PBMCs. The receptors derive from a woman under 30 in good health and CMV-seropositive.

DNA for the CDR3: TGTGCCAGTAGTCCCCAGGGACAGGGAACAGATACGCAGTATTTT. Its translation: CASSPQGQGTDTQYF. This sequence joins TRBV19 and TRBJ2-3; TRBD1 matches 9 bases. The trim removed 5 bases at V and 3 bases at J, leaving 6 bases unmatched. Germline values: CDR1 LNHDA, CDR2 SQIVND (reference sequence). This CDR3 is 15 amino acids long. Full variable domain (rest looked up from reference TRBV19 and TRBJ2-3): DGGITQSPKYLFRKEGQNVTLSCEQNLNHDAMYWYRQDPGQGLRLIYYSQIVNDFQKGDIAEGYSVSREKKESFPLTVTSAQKNPTAFYLCASSPQGQGTDTQYFGPGTRLTVL.

V is TRBV7-8 and J is TRBJ2-3, with D unclear. Per the germline V gene, CDR1 is SGHVS and CDR2 is FQNEAQ. The CDR3 totals 15 residues. Trimming cost V 2 bases and J 2 bases, with 11 bases left between them. The CDR3 spells CASSLSSSHTDTQYF. CDR3 sequence (DNA): TGTGCCAGCAGCTTAAGTAGCAGCCACACAGATACGCAGTATTTT.

V and J are TRBV18 and TRBJ2-7; TRBD1 matches at 11 bases. CDR1 and CDR2 (germline): KGHSH, LQKENI. CDR3 length equals 14 residues. J gave up 5 bases and V 0 bases, and 0 bases lay outside the gene matches. CDR3 loop: CASSPPDRGHEQYF. The DNA for the CDR3 is TGTGCCAGCTCACCACCGGACAGGGGGCACGAGCAGTACTTC.

Note on this clone: One end of the junction fails to match germline, which may point to a read error. The chain combines TRBV7-6 with TRBJ1-3, with TRBD1 matching over 7 bases. Germline V gene data show CDR1 as SGHVS and CDR2 as FNYEAQ. The CDR3 totals 14 residues. The CDR3 spells CASNLGGAGNTIYF. The DNA of the CDR3 is TGTGCCAGCAACTTAGGGGGCGCCGGAAACACCATATATTTT.

The J gene is TRBJ1-6, the V gene TRBV6-4; 8 bases line up with TRBD1. In germline, CDR1 is MRHNA, CDR2 SNTAGT. The CDR3 consists of 19 residues. The V segment lost 6 bases and the J segment 1 base; nucleotides outside the gene matches: 14. CDR3 DNA: TGTGCCAGCAGCCGACTAGGACAGGGATTAGGGTCCTATAATTCACCCCTCCACTTT. It specifies CASSRLGQGLGSYNSPLHF.

The chain recombines TRBV29-1 with TRBJ1-1, with D unclear. Trimming cost V 6 bases and J 1 base, with 9 bases left between them. CDR1 and CDR2 (germline): SQVTM, ANQGSEA. CDR3 size: 12 residues. CDR3 sequence reads: CSVGHTNTEAFF. For the CDR3, the DNA is TGCAGCGTCGGTCATACGAACACTGAAGCTTTCTTT.

The chain employs TRBV4-1 and TRBJ2-1, with 10 bases lining up with TRBD1. V lost 3 bases, J lost 4 bases, and 3 bases stayed unmatched. This CDR3 comprises 15 residues. CDR1 and CDR2 (germline): MGHRA, YSYEKL. The CDR3 region is CASSHADRGYNEQFF. The CDR3 DNA sequence: TGCGCCAGCAGCCATGCGGACAGGGGGTACAATGAGCAGTTCTTC.

The chain couples TRBV27 to TRBJ2-1; 13 bases are a match to TRBD2. Trimming cost V 3 bases and J 9 bases; bases outside gene matches: 8. The V gene's germline CDR1 is MNHEY and CDR2 SMNVEV (reference sequence). The CDR3 is 16 residues long. CDR3 protein: CASSFLGTSGIVEQFF. The CDR3 DNA follows: TGTGCCAGCAGTTTCCTCGGGACTAGCGGGATAGTTGAGCAGTTCTTC.

This chain joins TRBV5-6 and TRBJ1-5, with TRBD1 matching over 9 bases. The CDR3 is 15 amino acids. V dropped 0 bases and J dropped 7; count of bases not matched to a gene: 5. CDR1 and CDR2 (germline): SGHDT, YYEEEE. CDR3 loop: CASSLADRGFQPQHF. The CDR3 DNA reads TGTGCCAGCAGCTTGGCGGACAGGGGATTCCAGCCCCAGCATTTT.

This chain links TRBV27 with TRBJ1-5, with D possibly TRBD1 on 5 matching bases. This CDR3 region has 13 residues. Deletions cut 5 bases from V and 4 bases from J, with 9 bases between. Germline assignment: CDR1 MNHEY and CDR2 SMNVEV (reference sequence). Here the CDR3 DNA reads TGTGCCAGCAGTCGTCGGGGGAATCAGCCCCAGCATTTT. As protein: CASSRRGNQPQHF.

The chain recombines TRBV7-8 with TRBJ2-7, with a weak D call TRBD1 (5 bases). Trimming took 1 base from V and 3 from J, leaving 13 bases between them. The CDR3 covers 15 residues. The germline V gene encodes CDR1 SGHVS and CDR2 FQNEAQ. CDR3 nucleotide sequence: TGTGCCAGCAGCTTAGGGCCAGGGTCCCACTACGAGCAGTACTTC. Protein: CASSLGPGSHYEQYF.

The V call is TRBV2, the J call TRBJ1-4; weak D call: TRBD1 (6 bases). V was shortened by 1 base and J by 11 bases, with 14 bases between the two germline ends. Germline V gene lookup returns CDR1 SNHLY and CDR2 FYNNEI. CDR3 length: 14 amino acids. The CDR3 DNA reads TGTGCCAGCAGTGAAGAGAACAGGGTAGGGAAACTGTTTTTT. It specifies CASSEENRVGKLFF.

The gene calls are TRBV5-4 and TRBJ2-7; 7 bases match TRBD1. V was pared by 3 bases and J by 4 bases, with 4 bases of the junction left unmatched. CDR1 and CDR2 (germline): SGHNT, YYREEE (reference sequence). This CDR3 has 13 amino acids. In DNA form, the CDR3 reads TGTGCCAGCAGCTCCGGGACAGTGTACGAGCAGTACTTC. It is translated as CASSSGTVYEQYF.

The chain joins TRBV19 to TRBJ1-2, with TRBD1 as a possible D gene (5 bases). The CDR3 loop spans 13 amino acids. V lost 6 bases to trimming and J lost 2 bases, with 10 bases between them. Looked up from germline, CDR1 is LNHDA and CDR2 is SQIVND (reference sequence). In nucleotides, the CDR3 is TGTGCCAGTAGCCAAAACAGGAACTATGGCTACACCTTC. Translated: CASSQNRNYGYTF.

This rearrangement joins TRBV28 to TRBJ1-2; D uncertain. Germline V gene lookup returns CDR1 MDHEN and CDR2 SYDVKM. Trimming took off 5 bases at V and 4 bases at J, with 14 bases between the two ends. There are 14 residues in the CDR3. The CDR3 nucleotides are TGTGCCAGCAGTGCGTGGGGAGCCGGCTATGGCTACACCTTC. Amino acids: CASSAWGAGYGYTF.

The chain joins TRBV4-1 to TRBJ1-4; TRBD1 aligns across 7 bases. The germline V gene encodes CDR1 MGHRA and CDR2 YSYEKL. There are 15 residues in the CDR3. The V segment lost 1 base and the J segment 5 bases; nucleotides outside the gene matches: 4. This chain's CDR3 is CASSQGDSRNEKLFF. CDR3 bases: TGCGCCAGCAGCCAAGGGGACAGCCGGAATGAAAAACTGTTTTTT.

The rearrangement uses TRBV28 and TRBJ1-2, with 11 bases aligning to TRBD1. Germline CDR1 reads MDHEN; CDR2 reads SYDVKM. This CDR3 is 15 amino acids long. J was trimmed by 4 bases and V by 3 bases; bases with no gene match: 4. CDR3 protein: CASSLYGTGGYGYTF. CDR3 DNA: TGTGCCAGCAGTTTGTACGGGACAGGGGGCTATGGCTACACCTTC.

The chain carries TRBV2 and TRBJ2-7; TRBD2 agrees at 9 bases. Germline CDR1 reads SNHLY; CDR2 reads FYNNEI. The CDR3 is 14 amino acids. The V gene end was trimmed by 6 bases and the J gene end by 5 bases; junction bases not matched to a gene: 8. CDR3: CASSASGTSNEQYF. The CDR3 DNA reads as TGTGCCAGCAGCGCCTCGGGGACTAGCAACGAGCAGTACTTC.

The V and J genes are TRBV6-6 and TRBJ1-5; D not certain. V was shortened by 2 bases and J by 2 bases, with 7 bases between the two germline ends. The V gene's germline CDR1 is MNHNY and CDR2 SVGAGI (reference sequence). CDR3 length: 14 amino acids. The CDR3 loop is CASSYDRGNQPQHF. The CDR3 DNA is TGTGCCAGCAGTTACGACCGGGGCAATCAGCCCCAGCATTTT.

On this clone: One junction end disagrees with the germline gene, perhaps due to a read error. The V and J genes are TRBV7-7 and TRBJ2-3, with D perhaps matching TRBD1 (6 bases). This CDR3 is built from 12 residues. Germline-derived CDR1 and CDR2 are SSHAT and FNYEAQ (reference sequence). CDR3 DNA: TGTGCTAGCAGCCCAGGGGCGGATACGCAGTATTTT. This translates into CASSPGADTQYF.

The V and J genes are TRBV4-2 and TRBJ2-7; 8 bases map to TRBD2. Germline values: CDR1 LGHNA, CDR2 YNFKEQ. The CDR3 has 15 residues. V lost 5 bases and J lost 3; bases outside the gene matches: 9. The CDR3 region is CASSGRGTSGYEQYF. CDR3 sequence (DNA): TGTGCCAGCAGCGGCAGAGGTACTAGCGGCTACGAGCAGTACTTC.

The chain has TRBV7-9 and TRBJ1-4; a weak D match, TRBD1 (5 bases). CDR1 is SEHNR, CDR2 FQNEAQ, per germline (reference sequence). CDR3 length: 13 residues. V lost 6 bases, J lost 6 bases, and 11 bases lay in between. CDR3 region: CASRQQGDEKLFF. CDR3 in DNA: TGTGCCAGCAGACAGCAGGGCGATGAAAAACTGTTTTTT.